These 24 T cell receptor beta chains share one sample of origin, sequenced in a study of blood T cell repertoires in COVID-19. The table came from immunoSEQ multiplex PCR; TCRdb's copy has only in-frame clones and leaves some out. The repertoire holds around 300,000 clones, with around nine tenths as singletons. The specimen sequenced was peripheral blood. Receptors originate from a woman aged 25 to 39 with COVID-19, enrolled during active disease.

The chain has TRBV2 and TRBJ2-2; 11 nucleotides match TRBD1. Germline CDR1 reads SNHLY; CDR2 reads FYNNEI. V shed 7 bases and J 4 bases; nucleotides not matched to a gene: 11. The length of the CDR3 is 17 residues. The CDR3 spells CASIGRDRGSSTGELFF. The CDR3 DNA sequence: TGTGCCAGCATTGGCCGGGACAGGGGGTCATCCACCGGGGAGCTGTTTTTT.

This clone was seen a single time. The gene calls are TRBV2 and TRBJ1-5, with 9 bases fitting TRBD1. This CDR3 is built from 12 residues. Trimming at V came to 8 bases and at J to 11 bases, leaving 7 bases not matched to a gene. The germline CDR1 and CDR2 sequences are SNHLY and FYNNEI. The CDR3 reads CASADRGMAQHF. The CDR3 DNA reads TGTGCCAGCGCGGACAGGGGAATGGCCCAGCATTTT.

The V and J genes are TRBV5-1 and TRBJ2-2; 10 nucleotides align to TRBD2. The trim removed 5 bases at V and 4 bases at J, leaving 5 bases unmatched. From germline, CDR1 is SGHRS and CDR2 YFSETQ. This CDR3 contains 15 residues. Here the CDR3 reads CASSSSGSGTGELFF. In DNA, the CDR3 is TGCGCCAGCAGTTCTAGCGGGAGTGGCACCGGGGAGCTGTTTTTT.

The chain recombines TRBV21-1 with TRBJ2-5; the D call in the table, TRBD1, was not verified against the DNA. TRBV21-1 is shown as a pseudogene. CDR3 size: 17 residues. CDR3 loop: CASSKVLFRNSQETQYF. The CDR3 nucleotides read TGTGCCAGCAGCAAAGTTCTTTTTAGGAACAGTCAAGAGACCCAGTACTTC.

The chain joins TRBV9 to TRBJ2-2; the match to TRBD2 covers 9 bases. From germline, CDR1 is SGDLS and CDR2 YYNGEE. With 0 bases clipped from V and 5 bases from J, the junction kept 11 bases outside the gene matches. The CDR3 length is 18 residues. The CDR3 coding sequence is TGTGCCAGCAGCGTAGGCGGGAGGGCCAACGTTGGTACCGGGGAGCTGTTTTTT. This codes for CASSVGGRANVGTGELFF.

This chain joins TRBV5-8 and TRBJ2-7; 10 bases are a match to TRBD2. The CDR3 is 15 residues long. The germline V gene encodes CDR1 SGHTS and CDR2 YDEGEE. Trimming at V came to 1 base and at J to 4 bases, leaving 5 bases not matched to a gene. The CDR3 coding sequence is TGTGCCAGCAGCTTGAGGCCTAGCGGGAGATACGAGCAGTACTTC. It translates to CASSLRPSGRYEQYF.

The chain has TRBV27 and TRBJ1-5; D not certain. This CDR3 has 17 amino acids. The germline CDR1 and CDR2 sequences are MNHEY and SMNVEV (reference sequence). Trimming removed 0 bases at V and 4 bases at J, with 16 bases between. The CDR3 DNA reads TGTGCCAGCAGTTTATCTCGTCCTGTTCCGGGGAATCAGCCCCAGCATTTT. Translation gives CASSLSRPVPGNQPQHF.

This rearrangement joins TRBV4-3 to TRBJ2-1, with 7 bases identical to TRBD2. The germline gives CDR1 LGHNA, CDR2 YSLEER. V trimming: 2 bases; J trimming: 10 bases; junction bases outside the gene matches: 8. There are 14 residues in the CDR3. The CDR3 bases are TGCGCCAGCAGCCAAAGTGGGGGGGGTGTCGAGCAGTTCTTC. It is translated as CASSQSGGGVEQFF.

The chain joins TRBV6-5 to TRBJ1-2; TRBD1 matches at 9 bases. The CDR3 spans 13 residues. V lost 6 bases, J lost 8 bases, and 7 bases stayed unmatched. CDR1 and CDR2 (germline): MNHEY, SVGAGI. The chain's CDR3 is CASRRGQGDGYTF. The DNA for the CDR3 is TGTGCCAGCAGAAGGGGACAGGGAGACGGCTACACCTTC.

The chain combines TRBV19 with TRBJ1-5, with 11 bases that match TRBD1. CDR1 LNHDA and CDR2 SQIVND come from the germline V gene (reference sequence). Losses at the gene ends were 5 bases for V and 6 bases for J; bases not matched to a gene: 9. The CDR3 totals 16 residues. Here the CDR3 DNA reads TGTGCCAGTAGTCGCCCGGGACAGGGGGAATTTCAGCCCCAGCATTTT. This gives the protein CASSRPGQGEFQPQHF.

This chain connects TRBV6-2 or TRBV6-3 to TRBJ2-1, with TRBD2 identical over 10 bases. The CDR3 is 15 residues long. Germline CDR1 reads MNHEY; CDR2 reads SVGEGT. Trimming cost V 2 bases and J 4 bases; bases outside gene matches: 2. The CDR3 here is CASSYGLAEYNEQFF. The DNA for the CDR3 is TGTGCCAGCAGTTACGGACTAGCGGAGTACAATGAGCAGTTCTTC.

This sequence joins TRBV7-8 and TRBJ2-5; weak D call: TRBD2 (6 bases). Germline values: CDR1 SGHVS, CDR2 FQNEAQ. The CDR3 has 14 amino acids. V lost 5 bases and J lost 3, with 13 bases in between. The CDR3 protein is CASSPGWGEETQYF. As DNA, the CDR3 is TGTGCCAGCAGCCCCGGATGGGGGGAAGAGACCCAGTACTTC.

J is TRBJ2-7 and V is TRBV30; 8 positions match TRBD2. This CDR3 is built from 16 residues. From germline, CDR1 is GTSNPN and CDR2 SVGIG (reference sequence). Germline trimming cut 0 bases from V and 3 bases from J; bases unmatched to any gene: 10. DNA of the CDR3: TGTGCCTGGAGTGTTGGAGGACTAGCTAACAGCTACGAGCAGTACTTC. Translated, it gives CAWSVGGLANSYEQYF. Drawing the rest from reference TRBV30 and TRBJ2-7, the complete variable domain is SQTIHQWPATLVQPVGSPLSLECTVEGTSNPNLYWYRQAAGRGLQLLFYSVGIGQISSEVPQNLSASRPQDRQFILSSKKLLLSDSGFYLCAWSVGGLANSYEQYFGPGTRLTVT.

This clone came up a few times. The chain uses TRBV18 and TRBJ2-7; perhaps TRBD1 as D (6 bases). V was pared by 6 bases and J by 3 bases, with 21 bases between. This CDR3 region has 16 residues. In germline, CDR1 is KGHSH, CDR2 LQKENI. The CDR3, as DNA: TGTGCCAGCTCTCACAAAGGATCAGGGGACCACTACGAGCAGTACTTC. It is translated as CASSHKGSGDHYEQYF.

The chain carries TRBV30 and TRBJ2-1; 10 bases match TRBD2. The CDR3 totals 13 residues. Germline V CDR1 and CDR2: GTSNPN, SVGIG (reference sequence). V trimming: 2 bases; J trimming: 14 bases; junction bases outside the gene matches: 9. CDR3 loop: CAWSHALAGEEFF. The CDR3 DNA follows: TGTGCCTGGAGTCACGCGCTAGCGGGAGAGGAGTTCTTC.

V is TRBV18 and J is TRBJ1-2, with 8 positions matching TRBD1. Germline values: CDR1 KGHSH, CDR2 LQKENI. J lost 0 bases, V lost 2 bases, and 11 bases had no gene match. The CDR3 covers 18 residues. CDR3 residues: CASSPSRAGGATNYGYTF. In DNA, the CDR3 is TGTGCCAGCTCACCATCCAGAGCAGGGGGCGCGACTAACTATGGCTACACCTTC.

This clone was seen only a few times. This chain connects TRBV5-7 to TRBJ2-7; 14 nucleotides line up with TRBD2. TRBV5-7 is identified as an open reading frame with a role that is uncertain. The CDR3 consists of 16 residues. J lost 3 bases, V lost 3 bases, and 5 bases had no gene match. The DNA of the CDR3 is TGTGCCAGCAGCTGCCGAGGGACTAGCGGGAGCTACGAGCAGTACTTC. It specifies CASSCRGTSGSYEQYF.

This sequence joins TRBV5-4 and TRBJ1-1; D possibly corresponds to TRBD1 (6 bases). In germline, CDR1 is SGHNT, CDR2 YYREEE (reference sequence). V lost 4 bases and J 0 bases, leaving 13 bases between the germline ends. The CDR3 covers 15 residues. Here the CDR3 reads CASSVQGYMNTEAFF. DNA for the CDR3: TGTGCCAGCAGCGTACAGGGTTATATGAACACTGAAGCTTTCTTT.

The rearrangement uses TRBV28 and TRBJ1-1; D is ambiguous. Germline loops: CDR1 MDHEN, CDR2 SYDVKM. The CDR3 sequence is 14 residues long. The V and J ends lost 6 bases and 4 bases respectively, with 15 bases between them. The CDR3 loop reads CASRDGDGVTEAFF. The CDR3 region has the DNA TGTGCCAGCAGGGACGGGGATGGCGTCACTGAAGCTTTCTTT.

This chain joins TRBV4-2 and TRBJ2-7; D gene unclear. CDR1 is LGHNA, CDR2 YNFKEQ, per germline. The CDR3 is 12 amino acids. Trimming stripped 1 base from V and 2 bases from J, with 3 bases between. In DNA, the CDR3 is TGTGCCAGCAGCCAAGGTACCTACGAGCAGTACTTC. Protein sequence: CASSQGTYEQYF.

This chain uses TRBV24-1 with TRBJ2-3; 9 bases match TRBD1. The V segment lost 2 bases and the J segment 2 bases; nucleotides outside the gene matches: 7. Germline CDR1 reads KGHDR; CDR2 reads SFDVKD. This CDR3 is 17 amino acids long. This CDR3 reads CATSDSWDRDVTDTQYF. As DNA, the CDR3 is TGTGCCACCAGTGATTCCTGGGACAGGGATGTCACAGATACGCAGTATTTT.

The CDR3 coding sequence is TGCAGTGCTAGTGGGCTAGCGGCCTACAATGAGCAGTTCTTC. This encodes CSASGLAAYNEQFF. The chain carries TRBV20-1 and TRBJ2-1; 7 positions match TRBD2. Germline trimming cut 3 bases from V and 2 bases from J; bases unmatched to any gene: 4. The CDR3 is 14 amino acids. The germline gives CDR1 DFQATT, CDR2 SNEGSKA (reference sequence).

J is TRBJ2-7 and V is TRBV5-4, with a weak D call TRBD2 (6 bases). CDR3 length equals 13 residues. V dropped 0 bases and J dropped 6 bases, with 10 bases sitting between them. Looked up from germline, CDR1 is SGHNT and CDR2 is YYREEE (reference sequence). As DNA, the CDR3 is TGTGCCAGCAGCTTGGTACCCGGGGGCGAGCAGTACTTC. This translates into CASSLVPGGEQYF.

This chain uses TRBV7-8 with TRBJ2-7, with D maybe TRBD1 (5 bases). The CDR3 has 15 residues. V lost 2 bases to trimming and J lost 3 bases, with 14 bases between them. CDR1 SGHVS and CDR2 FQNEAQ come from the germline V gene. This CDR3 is CASSLQGNDLYEQYF. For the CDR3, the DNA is TGTGCCAGCAGCTTACAGGGTAACGATCTCTACGAGCAGTACTTC.